The clone carrying this T cell receptor beta chain was detected a few times. Its antigen is as yet unknown. This CDR3 has 16 amino acids. V dropped 2 bases and J dropped 1; count of bases not matched to a gene: 8. Time point indicated: patch test 2, 6 weeks after DPC sensitization. Documented treatment: therapeutic diphenylcyclopropenone sensitization with weekly scalp DPC. Whole blood, unfractionated, served as the material for total RNA extraction. This record comes from a study of human T cells and chemical hapten exposure. Study findings and constraints: Each of the donors had alopecia, so their immune responses may not resemble those of healthy people. It was expanded TCRs that formed significantly more large CDR3 similarity clusters than controls did.

Unique molecular identifiers were linked by the library to individual cDNA molecules. TCRdb itself ran the RACE reads through MiXCR, one entry per CDR3 protein. Found here are some 99,000 distinct CDR3 sequences, roughly a tenth of them singletons; the top ten hold 3.1%. This TCR was recovered from a woman aged 40 to 50 with alopecia areata. Some clones in this sample may be carry-over from other donors' samples. The chain employs TRBV5-3 and TRBJ1-1; TRBD1 matches at 7 bases. TRBV5-3 is an ORF; its function is uncertain. The starting material was whole blood, obtained in connection with sensitization to the hapten diphenylcyclopropenone (DPC). CDR3 DNA: TGTGCCAGAAGCTTAGAGGGGGCTAGATGGAACACTGAAGCTTTCTTT. Translation gives CARSLEGARWNTEAFF.